A selection of T cell receptor beta chains follows, all from one sample in a study of control samples from healthy donors and cancer patients. Repertoires were generated with immunoSEQ multiplex PCR, while TCRdb's copy carries only in-frame clones and drops some. Of around 58,000 clones detected, 90% to 96% appear once; the ten largest clones hold roughly 1.1%. Sequencing was carried out using blood. The receptors come from a woman aged 18-35 years in good health. Both conserved end residues are part of each CDR3. D genes are given only for firm matches.

v_call: TRBV19; j_call: TRBJ1-2; d_call: NA; cdr3_aa: CASSITAGINYGYTF; cdr3_nt: TGTGCCAGTAGTATCACGGCAGGGATAAACTATGGCTACACCTTC
v_call: TRBV4-1; j_call: TRBJ2-3; d_call: NA; cdr3_aa: CASSQDTSLLSTDTQYF; cdr3_nt: TGCGCCAGCAGCCAAGATACGTCCCTACTTAGCACAGATACGCAGTATTTT
v_call: TRBV6-1; j_call: TRBJ1-5; d_call: TRBD1; cdr3_aa: CASSEEAGGSQPQHF; cdr3_nt: TGTGCCAGCAGTGAAGAGGCAGGGGGCAGTCAGCCCCAGCATTTT
v_call: TRBV7-8; j_call: TRBJ1-1; d_call: TRBD1; cdr3_aa: CASSPKGQGSFTEAFF; cdr3_nt: TGTGCCAGCAGCCCAAAGGGACAGGGGTCCTTTACTGAAGCTTTCTTT
v_call: TRBV6-2/TRBV6-3; j_call: TRBJ2-7; d_call: NA; cdr3_aa: CASSPWTAALSYEQYF; cdr3_nt: TGTGCCAGCAGTCCCTGGACAGCAGCCCTTTCCTACGAGCAGTACTTC
v_call: TRBV5-1; j_call: TRBJ1-1; d_call: NA; cdr3_aa: CASRQSPMNTEAFF; cdr3_nt: TGCGCCAGCAGACAGTCTCCGATGAACACTGAAGCTTTCTTT
v_call: TRBV18; j_call: TRBJ2-5; d_call: TRBD1; cdr3_aa: CASSPLPTGGRETQYF; cdr3_nt: TGTGCCAGCTCACCTCTACCGACAGGGGGCCGGGAGACCCAGTACTTC
v_call: TRBV11-2; j_call: TRBJ2-6; d_call: NA; cdr3_aa: CASSLEARGSGANVLTF; cdr3_nt: TGTGCCAGCAGCTTAGAGGCCAGGGGCTCTGGGGCCAACGTCCTGACTTTC
v_call: TRBV18; j_call: TRBJ1-5; d_call: NA; cdr3_aa: CASSPRGDQPQHF; cdr3_nt: TGTGCCAGCTCACCACGGGGAGACCAGCCCCAGCATTTT
v_call: TRBV5-5; j_call: TRBJ2-7; d_call: NA; cdr3_aa: CASSLHRAGEQYF; cdr3_nt: TGTGCCAGCAGTTTACACAGGGCGGGAGAGCAGTACTTC
v_call: TRBV7-9; j_call: TRBJ1-1; d_call: NA; cdr3_aa: CASSLAVAEAFF; cdr3_nt: TGTGCCAGCAGCTTAGCGGTCGCTGAAGCTTTCTTT
v_call: TRBV19; j_call: TRBJ1-1; d_call: NA; cdr3_aa: CASRVAGANTEAFF; cdr3_nt: TGTGCCAGTAGGGTCGCGGGGGCGAACACTGAAGCTTTCTTT
v_call: TRBV25-1; j_call: TRBJ1-1; d_call: NA; cdr3_aa: CASSSLAGTEAFF; cdr3_nt: TGTGCCAGCAGTTCCTTGGCTGGCACTGAAGCTTTCTTT
v_call: TRBV5-4; j_call: TRBJ1-2; d_call: NA; cdr3_aa: CASSLDDRNYGYTF; cdr3_nt: TGTGCCAGCAGCTTGGACGACAGAAACTATGGCTACACCTTC
v_call: TRBV7-2; j_call: TRBJ2-1; d_call: TRBD2; cdr3_aa: CASTPTGAGDAYNEQFF; cdr3_nt: TGTGCCAGCACCCCCACAGGAGCGGGGGATGCCTACAATGAGCAGTTCTTC
v_call: TRBV6-2/TRBV6-3; j_call: TRBJ2-7; d_call: TRBD2; cdr3_aa: CASSLLAGYEQYF; cdr3_nt: TGTGCCAGCAGTTTGCTAGCGGGGTACGAGCAGTACTTC
v_call: TRBV6-2/TRBV6-3; j_call: TRBJ2-7; d_call: TRBD2; cdr3_aa: CASSHSGGSPYEQYF; cdr3_nt: TGTGCCAGCAGCCATAGCGGGGGGTCCCCCTACGAGCAGTACTTC
v_call: TRBV19; j_call: TRBJ2-3; d_call: NA; cdr3_aa: CASSPSTMNEPQYF; cdr3_nt: TGTGCCAGTAGCCCCTCGACGATGAATGAGCCGCAGTATTTT
v_call: TRBV28; j_call: TRBJ2-3; d_call: NA; cdr3_aa: CASSRPGTDTQYF; cdr3_nt: TGTGCCAGCAGCCGGCCGGGTACAGATACGCAGTATTTT
v_call: TRBV15; j_call: TRBJ2-3; d_call: TRBD2; cdr3_aa: CATSSPQGPSGGHTDTQYF; cdr3_nt: TGTGCCACCAGCAGCCCCCAGGGGCCTAGCGGGGGCCACACAGATACGCAGTATTTT
v_call: TRBV4-1; j_call: TRBJ2-5; d_call: NA; cdr3_aa: CASSHDTREETQYF; cdr3_nt: TGCGCCAGCAGCCACGACACTCGTGAGGAGACCCAGTACTTC
v_call: TRBV10-3; j_call: TRBJ2-7; d_call: NA; cdr3_aa: CAIMGGTANRGNEQYF; cdr3_nt: TGTGCCATCATGGGGGGGACAGCGAATCGAGGTAACGAGCAGTACTTC
v_call: TRBV30; j_call: TRBJ2-7; d_call: NA; cdr3_aa: CAWQLSYEQYF; cdr3_nt: TGTGCCTGGCAACTCTCCTACGAGCAGTACTTC
v_call: TRBV10-3; j_call: TRBJ1-2; d_call: NA; cdr3_aa: CAITGTLQGHGYTF; cdr3_nt: TGTGCCATCACCGGTACTTTACAGGGCCATGGCTACACCTTC
v_call: TRBV3-1/TRBV3-2; j_call: TRBJ2-1; d_call: NA; cdr3_aa: CASSLIYGEQFF; cdr3_nt: TGTGCCAGCAGCCTTATTTACGGTGAGCAGTTCTTC
v_call: TRBV6-2/TRBV6-3; j_call: TRBJ2-1; d_call: NA; cdr3_aa: CASSYGAKLPYNEQFF; cdr3_nt: TGTGCCAGCAGTTACGGGGCTAAACTCCCCTACAATGAGCAGTTCTTC
v_call: TRBV11-2; j_call: TRBJ1-1; d_call: NA; cdr3_aa: CASSLSVQMNTEAFF; cdr3_nt: TGTGCCAGCAGCTTAAGTGTACAGATGAACACTGAAGCTTTCTTT